This T cell receptor beta chain derives from a study of monozygotic twins with inflammatory bowel disease. The CDR3 is made up of 15 amino acids. Germline loops: CDR1 MNHEY, CDR2 SVGEGT. TCRdb reprocessed the 5' RACE reads and reports one entry per CDR3 protein, with no DNA. The table lists 300,000 to 350,000 distinct CDR3 sequences, with over 2% in the top ten. The clonotype originates from a human donor with ulcerative colitis or Crohn's disease, or a healthy co-twin of an affected twin (not recorded which). The sample taken for sequencing was blood. The V and J genes are TRBV6-2 or TRBV6-3 and TRBJ1-2; absent DNA, TCRdb's TRBD1 call cannot be checked. The CDR3 is CASRGQVQSTYGYTF.